Below are 13 T cell receptor beta chains sequenced from a single sample in a study of blood T cell repertoires in COVID-19. This table comes from immunoSEQ multiplex PCR, and its TCRdb copy is limited to in-frame clones, with some not included. The repertoire holds around 250,000 clones, with roughly 86% as singletons. The specimen sequenced was peripheral blood. The origin of the receptors is a man older than 75 with acute or convalescent COVID-19.

V and J are TRBV9 and TRBJ2-1, with 7 bases identical to TRBD1. This CDR3 is 15 amino acids long. Per the germline V gene, CDR1 is SGDLS and CDR2 is YYNGEE. Trimming removed 1 base from V and 2 bases from J; junction bases left unmatched: 3. Here the CDR3 DNA reads TGTGCCAGCAGCGTACTTACAGGGGCCTACAATGAGCAGTTCTTC. Protein: CASSVLTGAYNEQFF.

The chain's CDR3 is CASSGLQGFQPQHF. CDR3 nucleotide sequence: TGTGCCAGCAGTGGGTTACAGGGGTTCCAGCCCCAGCATTTT. The rearrangement joins TRBV25-1 to TRBJ1-5; 7 bases fit TRBD1. The V and J ends lost 4 bases and 7 bases, in that order; junction bases with no gene match: 7. The CDR3 is made up of 14 amino acids. Germline CDR1 reads MGHDK; CDR2 reads SYGVNS.

This sequence joins TRBV24-1 and TRBJ1-2; tentatively, D is TRBD1 (6 bases). V dropped 4 bases and J dropped 0 bases, with 11 bases sitting between them. The CDR3 loop spans 15 amino acids. In germline, CDR1 is KGHDR, CDR2 SFDVKD. The CDR3: CATSDQDRPNYGYTF. In nucleotides, the CDR3 is TGTGCCACCAGTGACCAAGACAGGCCTAACTATGGCTACACCTTC.

The chain combines TRBV6-5 with TRBJ1-1; 7 positions match TRBD1. Trimming removed 5 bases from V and 5 bases from J; junction bases left unmatched: 2. The V gene's germline CDR1 is MNHEY and CDR2 SVGAGI. This CDR3 comprises 12 residues. Written as DNA, the CDR3 is TGTGCCAGCAGTACGACAGGGACTGAAGCTTTCTTT. Its protein product is CASSTTGTEAFF.

The V call is TRBV28, the J call TRBJ1-1; possible D gene TRBD1, 6 bases. Germline values: CDR1 MDHEN, CDR2 SYDVKM. Trimming shortened V by 6 bases and J by 3 bases, and 17 bases separated the two germline ends. This CDR3 has 15 residues. The CDR3 protein is CASSRYRARDTEAFF. The DNA of the CDR3 is TGTGCCAGCAGCCGGTACAGGGCTCGGGACACTGAAGCTTTCTTT.

The J gene is TRBJ1-2, the V gene TRBV4-1, with a possible D match to TRBD1 (5 bases). Germline CDR1 is MGHRA and CDR2 is YSYEKL. V shed 0 bases and J shed 6 bases, with 26 bases lying between them. This CDR3 contains 19 residues. CDR3 protein: CASSQEGGAAQKSRDGYTF. The DNA for the CDR3 is TGCGCCAGCAGCCAAGAAGGAGGGGCAGCCCAAAAGAGTAGGGATGGCTACACCTTC.

This clone was counted between two and nine times. The chain links TRBV28 to TRBJ1-5, with 7 bases aligning to TRBD1. The CDR3 is 15 amino acids. The trim removed 8 bases at V and 6 bases at J, leaving 13 bases unmatched. CDR1 is MDHEN and CDR2 is SYDVKM in the germline V gene. In DNA form, the CDR3 reads TGTGCCAGCGGTCCGGGACAGAGAGGTAGTCAGCCCCAGCATTTT. It encodes CASGPGQRGSQPQHF.

The V call is TRBV7-8, the J call TRBJ1-6; possible D gene TRBD1, 6 bases. The CDR3 is 18 amino acids. Between the trimmed V and J ends, which lost 2 bases and 4 bases, there was a span of 18 bases. Looked up from germline, CDR1 is SGHVS and CDR2 is FQNEAQ. In DNA form, the CDR3 reads TGTGCCAGCAGCTTATCCCCCCCTCCGGGACAATATAATTCACCCCTCCACTTT. This gives the protein CASSLSPPPGQYNSPLHF. The complete variable domain, with remaining parts taken from reference TRBV7-8 and TRBJ1-6, reads GAGVSQSPRYKVAKRGQDVALRCDPISGHVSLFWYQQALGQGPEFLTYFQNEAQLDKSGLPSDRFFAERPEGSVSTLKIQRTQQEDSAVYLCASSLSPPPGQYNSPLHFGNGTRLTVT.

On this clone: Other nucleotide sequences from this sample produce the same CDR3. CDR3 region: CASSQDWRGQETQYF. The CDR3 region has the DNA TGTGCCAGCAGCCAAGACTGGCGGGGACAAGAGACCCAGTACTTC. This rearrangement joins TRBV3-1 (or the pseudogene TRBV3-2) to TRBJ2-5; possible D gene TRBD2, 6 bases. The CDR3 totals 15 residues. The V gene's germline CDR1 is LGHDT and CDR2 YNNKEL (reference sequence). The V end was cut by 0 bases, the J end by 2 bases, with 10 bases between.

The chain carries TRBV3-1 (or the pseudogene TRBV3-2) and TRBJ2-7; D call uncertain. The V and J ends lost 0 bases and 1 base respectively, with 13 bases between them. Per germline, CDR1 LGHDT and CDR2 YNNKEL (reference sequence). The CDR3 runs to 16 residues. The CDR3 protein is CASSQDGWSSSYEQYF. The CDR3 region has the DNA TGTGCCAGCAGCCAAGACGGGTGGAGCAGTTCCTACGAGCAGTACTTC.

The sample holds one count of this clone. The chain is built from TRBV12-3 or TRBV12-4 and TRBJ1-2, with D unresolved. This CDR3 has 13 amino acids. V lost 5 bases and J 0 bases, leaving 7 bases between the germline ends. The CDR3 reads CASSPGANYGYTF. Written as DNA, the CDR3 is TGTGCCAGCAGTCCCGGGGCTAACTATGGCTACACCTTC.

DNA of the CDR3: TGCGCCAGCAGCCTAACCGGGACTAGCGATGAGCAGTTCTTC. Translating gives CASSLTGTSDEQFF. V is TRBV4-3 and J is TRBJ2-1; 10 bases align to TRBD2. V was clipped by 4 bases and J by 8 bases; unmatched bases: 5. The CDR3 sequence is 14 residues long. Germline lookup yields CDR1 LGHNA and CDR2 YSLEER.

V is TRBV3-1 (or the pseudogene TRBV3-2) and J is TRBJ2-3; TRBD2 might be the D (5 bases). Germline CDR1 reads LGHDT; CDR2 reads YNNKEL (reference sequence). The CDR3 has 12 amino acids. Trimming shortened V by 1 base and J by 7 bases, and 6 bases separated the two germline ends. The CDR3: CASSQGTYTQYF. CDR3 DNA: TGTGCCAGCAGCCAAGGGACTTATACGCAGTATTTT.